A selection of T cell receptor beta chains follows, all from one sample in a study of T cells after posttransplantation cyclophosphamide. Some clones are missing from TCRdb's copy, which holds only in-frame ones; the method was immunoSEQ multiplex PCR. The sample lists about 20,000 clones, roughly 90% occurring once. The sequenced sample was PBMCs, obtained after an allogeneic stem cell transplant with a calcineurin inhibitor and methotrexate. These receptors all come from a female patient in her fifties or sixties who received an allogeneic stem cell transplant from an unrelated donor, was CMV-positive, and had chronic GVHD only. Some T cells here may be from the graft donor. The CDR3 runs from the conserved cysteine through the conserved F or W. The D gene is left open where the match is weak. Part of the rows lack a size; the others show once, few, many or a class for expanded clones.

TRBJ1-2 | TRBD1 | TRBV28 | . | CASSLNRGRFLGYTF | TGTGCCAGCAGTTTAAACAGGGGGCGCTTCTTAGGCTACACCTTC
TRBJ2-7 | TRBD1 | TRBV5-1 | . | CASSLALGQGQEQYF | TGCGCCAGCAGCTTGGCCCTAGGACAGGGACAAGAGCAGTACTTC
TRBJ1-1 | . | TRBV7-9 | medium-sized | CASSAGTNKNTEAFF | TGTGCCAGCAGCGCCGGGACAAACAAAAACACTGAAGCTTTCTTT
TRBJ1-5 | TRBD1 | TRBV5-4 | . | CASSLGQGQPQHF | TGTGCCAGCAGCTTGGGACAGGGACAGCCCCAGCATTTT
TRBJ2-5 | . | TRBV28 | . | CASSLSSSEETQYF | TGTGCCAGCAGTTTATCGTCGAGTGAAGAGACCCAGTACTTC
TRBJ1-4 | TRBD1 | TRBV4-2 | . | CASSQDPRGPNEKLFF | TGTGCCAGCAGCCAAGATCCGAGGGGGCCTAATGAAAAACTGTTTTTT
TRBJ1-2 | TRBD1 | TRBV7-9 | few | CASSRDRVYYGYTF | TGTGCCAGCAGCCGGGACAGGGTGTACTATGGCTACACCTTC
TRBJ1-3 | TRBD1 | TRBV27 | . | CASSPHTGVAPGNTIYF | TGTGCCAGCAGTCCTCACACAGGGGTTGCACCTGGAAACACCATATATTTT
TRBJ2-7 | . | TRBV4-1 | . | CASSPGWPLANEQYF | TGCGCCAGCAGCCCGGGGTGGCCCTTAGCCAACGAGCAGTACTTC
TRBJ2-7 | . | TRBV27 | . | CASSLSGTPPYEQYF | TGTGCCAGCAGTTTATCCGGGACTCCCCCCTACGAGCAGTACTTC
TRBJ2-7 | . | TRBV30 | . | CAWSRNSHYEQYF | TGTGCCTGGAGTCGCAATAGTCATTACGAGCAGTACTTC
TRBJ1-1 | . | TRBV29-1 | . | CSVEEAATNTEAFF | TGCAGCGTTGAAGAGGCGGCCACGAACACTGAAGCTTTCTTT
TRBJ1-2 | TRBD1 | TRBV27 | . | CASSLVGGQGALGYGYTF | TGTGCCAGCAGTTTGGTTGGGGGACAGGGGGCGCTGGGCTATGGCTACACCTTC
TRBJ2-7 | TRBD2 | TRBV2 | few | CASGRDYSYEQYF | TGTGCCAGCGGCAGGGACTATTCCTACGAGCAGTACTTC
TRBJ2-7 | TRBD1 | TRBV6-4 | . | CASSQRSTGASYEQYF | TGTGCCAGCAGTCAACGTTCTACAGGGGCCTCCTACGAGCAGTACTTC
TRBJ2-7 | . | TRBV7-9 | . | CASSLVFGTHEQYF | TGTGCCAGCAGCTTAGTGTTCGGGACACACGAGCAGTACTTC
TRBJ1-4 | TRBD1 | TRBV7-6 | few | CASSRQGATNEKLFF | TGTGCCAGCAGCCGTCAGGGGGCGACTAATGAAAAACTGTTTTTT
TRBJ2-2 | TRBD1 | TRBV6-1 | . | CATETGGLSGELFF | TGTGCCACCGAGACAGGGGGTTTATCCGGGGAGCTGTTTTTT
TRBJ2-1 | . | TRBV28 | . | CASSLGGHMSSYNEQFF | TGTGCCAGCAGTTTAGGGGGACATATGAGCTCCTACAATGAGCAGTTCTTC
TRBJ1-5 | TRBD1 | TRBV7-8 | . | CASSLASIWGTGNNQPQHF | TGTGCCAGCAGCTTAGCGTCCATATGGGGGACAGGAAACAATCAGCCCCAGCATTTT
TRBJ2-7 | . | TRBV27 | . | CASSSLGDDRGAYEQYF | TGTGCCAGCAGTTCGTTAGGCGACGATCGCGGGGCCTACGAGCAGTACTTC
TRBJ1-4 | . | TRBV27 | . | CASRLRTDHNEKLFF | TGTGCCAGCAGACTAAGGACAGATCATAATGAAAAACTGTTTTTT